Below, 9 T cell receptor beta chains from the same sample are listed, as sequenced in a study of PD-1 blockade in classical Hodgkin lymphoma. Stated time point: cycle 4 day 1 (C4D1), after 6 weeks of nivolumab. Each and every patient relapsed after autologous stem cell transplantation, and patients got differing brentuximab vedotin exposure. Sequenced by immunoSEQ multiplex PCR; TCRdb stores in-frame clones only, minus some. Of tens of thousands of clones in the sample, around 80% were seen once. The input for sequencing was peripheral blood mononuclear cells (PBMCs), taken before the fourth cycle of nivolumab. These receptors were collected from a human donor with classical Hodgkin lymphoma.

J is TRBJ2-6 and V is TRBV30; no clear D. V lost 0 bases and J lost 4, with 19 bases in between. CDR3 length: 18 residues. Germline values: CDR1 GTSNPN, CDR2 SVGIG (reference sequence). The CDR3, as DNA: TGTGCCTGGAGTGTATCTCTAGGGCAGTGGTACGGGGCCAACGTCCTGACTTTC. It is translated as CAWSVSLGQWYGANVLTF.

The chain links TRBV4-3 to TRBJ2-3; 8 bases map to TRBD2. The CDR3 loop spans 17 amino acids. Germline CDR1 and CDR2: LGHNA and YSLEER. J was trimmed by 0 bases and V by 1 base; bases with no gene match: 6. The CDR3 loop reads CASSQVGGGFSTDTQYF. CDR3 nucleotide sequence: TGCGCCAGCAGCCAAGTGGGCGGGGGGTTTAGCACAGATACGCAGTATTTT.

The chain uses TRBV4-2 and TRBJ2-1; 7 bases match TRBD2. Germline V gene lookup returns CDR1 LGHNA and CDR2 YNFKEQ. Trimming cost V 3 bases and J 0 bases; bases outside gene matches: 2. The CDR3 sequence is 15 residues long. In DNA, the CDR3 is TGTGCCAGCAGCCAGGTAGCGGGCTCCTACAATGAGCAGTTCTTC. It encodes CASSQVAGSYNEQFF.

This chain connects TRBV15 to TRBJ2-3; TRBD1 agrees at 9 bases. The germline V gene encodes CDR1 LNHNV and CDR2 YYDKDF (reference sequence). Trimming cost V 5 bases and J 6 bases; bases outside gene matches: 12. This CDR3 is 16 amino acids long. CDR3 nucleotide sequence: TGTGCCACCAGCTCTTCCGCCGGGACAGGGAGCGATACGCAGTATTTT. It codes for CATSSSAGTGSDTQYF.

The chain employs TRBV21-1 and TRBJ2-2; no DNA check was done on the table's D call, TRBD1. TRBV21-1 is assigned pseudogene status. The CDR3 has 15 amino acids. Here the CDR3 reads CASSSWTVNTGELFF. CDR3 nucleotides: TGTGCCAGCAGCAGTTGGACAGTGAACACCGGGGAGCTGTTTTTT.

CDR3 coding DNA: TGTGCCAGCAGCTTAAACAGCATGAACACTGAAGCTTTCTTT. Protein: CASSLNSMNTEAFF. The rearrangement links TRBV7-3 to TRBJ1-1, with D unresolved. CDR1 is SGHTA and CDR2 is FQGTGA in the germline V gene. V lost 1 base, J lost 0 bases, and 6 bases lay in between. The CDR3 runs to 14 residues.

CDR3 coding DNA: TGTGCCTGGAGTGAACGTCAGGAGGGTGAAAAACTGTTTTTT. This gives the protein CAWSERQEGEKLFF. The chain combines TRBV30 with TRBJ1-4; no clear D. V was pared by 1 base and J by 7 bases, with 13 bases between. Germline lookup yields CDR1 GTSNPN and CDR2 SVGIG (reference sequence). The CDR3 consists of 14 residues.

This chain uses TRBV9 with TRBJ2-3; D gene uncertain. Germline V gene lookup returns CDR1 SGDLS and CDR2 YYNGEE. This CDR3 is 12 amino acids long. V lost 0 bases to trimming and J lost 5 bases, with 4 bases between them. Here the CDR3 DNA reads TGTGCCAGCAGCGTAGCCAAAGATACGCAGTATTTT. It specifies CASSVAKDTQYF.

The chain carries TRBV6-4 and TRBJ1-2, with 9 bases identical to TRBD1. Trimming at V came to 2 bases and at J to 6 bases, leaving 4 bases not matched to a gene. The CDR3 extends over 14 amino acids. The germline gives CDR1 MRHNA, CDR2 SNTAGT. DNA of the CDR3: TGTGCCAGCAGTGACACAGGGGGCGCGGATGGCTACACCTTC. Protein: CASSDTGGADGYTF.